Presented here are 17 T cell receptor beta chains from one specimen sequenced in a study of T cell responses to AZD1222 COVID-19 vaccine. Repertoires were generated with immunoSEQ multiplex PCR, while TCRdb's copy carries only in-frame clones and drops some. The table includes about 59,000 clones, 89% detected once. Here the sequenced sample was peripheral blood, taken 28 days after the second AZD1222 dose. Receptor source: an adult who received the AZD1222 COVID-19 vaccine.

The J gene is TRBJ2-5, the V gene TRBV7-2, with no clear D. CDR3 length: 16 amino acids. Trimming removed 6 bases from V and 3 bases from J, with 20 bases in between. In germline, CDR1 is SGHTA, CDR2 FQGNSA. In DNA, the CDR3 is TGTGCCAGCAGGGCACCAAGGAACCGGCCCGAAGAGACCCAGTACTTC. Translated, it gives CASRAPRNRPEETQYF.

The J gene is TRBJ1-1, the V gene TRBV6-5; TRBD1 might be the D (6 bases). The germline CDR1 and CDR2 sequences are MNHEY and SVGAGI. The CDR3 consists of 12 residues. Trimming pared 10 bases from V and 1 base from J, leaving 10 bases between. The CDR3 reads CANRGANTEAFF. DNA for the CDR3: TGTGCCAACCGGGGGGCGAACACTGAAGCTTTCTTT.

CDR3 amino acids: CAWTHPGQGSSHEQYF. CDR3 nucleotide sequence: TGTGCCTGGACCCACCCGGGACAGGGGTCAAGCCACGAGCAGTACTTC. The chain couples TRBV30 to TRBJ2-7; 10 bases align to TRBD1. Losses at the gene ends were 4 bases for V and 5 bases for J; bases not matched to a gene: 14. The CDR3 sequence is 16 residues long. Germline V gene data show CDR1 as GTSNPN and CDR2 as SVGIG (reference sequence).

The CDR3 loop is CASSFPSYPTDTQYF. The CDR3 DNA follows: TGTGCCAGCAGCTTCCCTAGCTACCCGACAGATACGCAGTATTTT. The gene calls are TRBV11-1 and TRBJ2-3; D is perhaps TRBD2 (5 bases). Trimming removed 3 bases from V and 3 bases from J, with 13 bases in between. Germline lookup yields CDR1 SGHAT and CDR2 FQDESV (reference sequence). There are 15 residues in the CDR3.

The rearrangement links TRBV12-3 or TRBV12-4 to TRBJ2-7, with D perhaps TRBD1 or TRBD2 (5 bases each). CDR3 length: 13 amino acids. V was shortened by 7 bases and J by 4 bases, with 14 bases between the two germline ends. CDR3: CASNSLGGYEQYF. The CDR3, as DNA: TGTGCCAGCAACTCCCTTGGGGGTTACGAGCAGTACTTC.

The rearrangement uses TRBV12-3 or TRBV12-4 and TRBJ2-5, with D unresolved. V lost 8 bases, J lost 0 bases, and 10 bases lay in between. The CDR3 is 13 amino acids. CDR3 nucleotides: TGTGCCAGCCAGCCCAGGTACCAAGAGACCCAGTACTTC. This encodes CASQPRYQETQYF.

The chain couples TRBV11-2 to TRBJ1-3, with a weak D call TRBD1 (6 bases). Trimming left V 5 bases short and J 0 bases short, with 11 bases between. Germline V lookup: CDR1 SGHAT, CDR2 FQNNGV. This CDR3 contains 15 residues. DNA for the CDR3: TGTGCCAGCAGCCATAGGGGGAGCTCTGGAAACACCATATATTTT. Translated, it gives CASSHRGSSGNTIYF.

The chain employs TRBV14 and TRBJ1-2, with D maybe TRBD1 (6 bases). Germline assignment: CDR1 SGHDN and CDR2 FVKESK. V was cut by 0 bases and J by 3 bases, with 8 bases left in between. The CDR3 runs 14 residues. This CDR3 is CASSQDAGDYGYTF. In nucleotides, the CDR3 is TGTGCCAGCAGCCAAGATGCAGGGGACTATGGCTACACCTTC.

This sequence joins TRBV7-2 and TRBJ1-3; D not resolved. The CDR3 extends over 14 amino acids. CDR1 is SGHTA, CDR2 FQGNSA, per germline. Trimming took off 1 base at V and 2 bases at J, with 6 bases between the two ends. CDR3 sequence: CASSLGRAGNTIYF. CDR3 coding DNA: TGTGCCAGCAGCTTAGGTAGGGCTGGAAACACCATATATTTT.

This clone was seen a few times. V and J are TRBV27 and TRBJ1-6; D unclear. V dropped 6 bases and J dropped 10 bases, with 16 bases sitting between them. Germline CDR1 MNHEY, CDR2 SMNVEV (reference sequence). This CDR3 region has 14 residues. CDR3 protein: CASRAQRSASPLHF. CDR3 DNA sequence: TGTGCCAGCAGGGCACAGCGTTCCGCATCACCCCTCCACTTT.

The chain carries TRBV30 and TRBJ2-3; D may be TRBD1 or TRBD2 (6 bases each). Trimming stripped 3 bases from V and 7 bases from J, with 11 bases between. CDR1 is GTSNPN and CDR2 is SVGIG in the germline V gene (reference sequence). This CDR3 is built from 12 residues. The CDR3 here is CAWRGGSYTQYF. DNA of the CDR3: TGTGCCTGGAGAGGGGGGAGTTATACGCAGTATTTT.

The chain has TRBV7-2 and TRBJ1-2; TRBD1 might be the D (6 bases). Trimming left V 5 bases short and J 2 bases short, with 24 bases between. The CDR3 spans 18 residues. CDR1 SGHTA and CDR2 FQGNSA come from the germline V gene. The CDR3 coding sequence is TGTGCCAGCAGCCTCCTAAGTGGTCCGGGACAACGAAACTATGGCTACACCTTC. Translating it yields CASSLLSGPGQRNYGYTF.

The chain is built from TRBV19 and TRBJ1-4, with 7 positions matching TRBD1. Germline CDR1 is LNHDA and CDR2 is SQIVND (reference sequence). Trimming removed 4 bases from V and 8 bases from J; junction bases left unmatched: 13. The CDR3 covers 16 residues. The CDR3 is CASSSWTGVRAEKLFF. In DNA form, the CDR3 reads TGTGCCAGTAGTAGCTGGACAGGAGTGCGCGCAGAAAAACTGTTTTTT.

The rearrangement joins TRBV19 to TRBJ1-5, with TRBD1 identical over 8 bases. The CDR3 contains 15 residues. Germline CDR1 is LNHDA and CDR2 is SQIVND (reference sequence). The V and J ends lost 8 bases and 5 bases, in that order; junction bases with no gene match: 11. The CDR3 protein is CASGRNRQGHQPQHF. Here the CDR3 DNA reads TGTGCCAGTGGTAGAAACAGACAGGGGCATCAGCCCCAGCATTTT.

The V call is TRBV11-2, the J call TRBJ2-4, with 9 bases matching TRBD1. Germline CDR1 is SGHAT and CDR2 is FQNNGV. The CDR3 consists of 17 residues. Trimming took 5 bases from V and 2 from J; bases not matched to a gene: 10. CDR3 sequence: CASSLAGTGKPKNIQYF. The CDR3 coding sequence is TGTGCCAGCAGCCTCGCTGGGACAGGGAAACCCAAAAACATTCAGTACTTC.

V usage is TRBV10-2 and J usage is TRBJ1-2; D ambiguous. CDR1 is WSHSY, CDR2 SAAADI, per germline. CDR3 size: 13 residues. Trimming removed 6 bases at V and 0 bases at J, with 8 bases between. In DNA form, the CDR3 reads TGCGCCAGCAGAGCTGGGACTAACTATGGCTACACCTTC. Translating gives CASRAGTNYGYTF.

V and J are TRBV9 and TRBJ2-1, with a weak D call TRBD1 (5 bases). Trimming shortened V by 4 bases and J by 8 bases, and 31 bases separated the two germline ends. Looked up from germline, CDR1 is SGDLS and CDR2 is YYNGEE. The CDR3 consists of 19 residues. The DNA for the CDR3 is TGTGCCAGCAGCCAATTGCCCCCCGCTTCCAGGGTCGATACGGATGAGCAGTTCTTC. Amino acids: CASSQLPPASRVDTDEQFF.